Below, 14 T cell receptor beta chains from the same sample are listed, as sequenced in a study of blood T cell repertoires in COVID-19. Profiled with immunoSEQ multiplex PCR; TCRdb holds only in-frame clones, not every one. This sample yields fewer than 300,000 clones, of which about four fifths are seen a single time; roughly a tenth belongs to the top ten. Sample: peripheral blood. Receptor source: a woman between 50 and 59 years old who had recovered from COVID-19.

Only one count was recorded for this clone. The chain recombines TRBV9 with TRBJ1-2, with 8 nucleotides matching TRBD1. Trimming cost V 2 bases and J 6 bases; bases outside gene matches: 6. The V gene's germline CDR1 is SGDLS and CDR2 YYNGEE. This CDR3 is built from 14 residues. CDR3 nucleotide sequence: TGTGCCAGCAGCGTCGGACAGGGAAGGGATGGCTACACCTTC. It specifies CASSVGQGRDGYTF.

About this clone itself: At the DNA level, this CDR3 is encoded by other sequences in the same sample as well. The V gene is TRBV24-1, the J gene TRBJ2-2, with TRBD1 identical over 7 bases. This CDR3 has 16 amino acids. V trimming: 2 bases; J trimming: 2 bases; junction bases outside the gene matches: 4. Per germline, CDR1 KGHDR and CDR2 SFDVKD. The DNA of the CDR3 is TGTGCCACCAGTGATTCCGGGACAGCCAACACCGGGGAGCTGTTTTTT. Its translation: CATSDSGTANTGELFF.

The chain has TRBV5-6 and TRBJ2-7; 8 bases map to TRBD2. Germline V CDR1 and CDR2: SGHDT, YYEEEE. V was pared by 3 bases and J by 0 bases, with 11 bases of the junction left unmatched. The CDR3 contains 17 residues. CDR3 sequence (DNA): TGTGCCAGCAGCTCGGAGTTGCGGGGGGCGGGCTCCTACGAGCAGTACTTC. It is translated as CASSSELRGAGSYEQYF.

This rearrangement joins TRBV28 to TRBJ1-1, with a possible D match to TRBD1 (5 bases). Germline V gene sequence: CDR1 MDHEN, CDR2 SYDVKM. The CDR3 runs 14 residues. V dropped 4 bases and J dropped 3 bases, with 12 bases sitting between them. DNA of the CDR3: TGTGCCAGCAGTTCTGTAGGGGAGGACACTGAAGCTTTCTTT. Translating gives CASSSVGEDTEAFF. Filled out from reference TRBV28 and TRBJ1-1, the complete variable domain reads DVKVTQSSRYLVKRTGEKVFLECVQDMDHENMFWYRQDPGLGLRLIYFSYDVKMKEKGDIPEGYSVSREKKERFSLILESASTNQTSMYLCASSSVGEDTEAFFGQGTRLTVV.

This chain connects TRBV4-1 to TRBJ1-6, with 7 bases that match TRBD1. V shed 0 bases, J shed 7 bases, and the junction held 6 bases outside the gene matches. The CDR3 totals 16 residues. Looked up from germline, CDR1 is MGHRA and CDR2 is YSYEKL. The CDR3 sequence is CASSQDWGTANSPLHF. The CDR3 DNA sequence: TGCGCCAGCAGCCAAGATTGGGGGACAGCAAATTCACCCCTCCACTTT.

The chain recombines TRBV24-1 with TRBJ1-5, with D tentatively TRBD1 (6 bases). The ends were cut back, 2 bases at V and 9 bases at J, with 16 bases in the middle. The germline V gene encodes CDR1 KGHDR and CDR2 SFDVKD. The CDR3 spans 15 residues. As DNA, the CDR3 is TGTGCCACCAGTGATTCGAGGACAGCCGAGGGGCCCCAGCATTTT. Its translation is CATSDSRTAEGPQHF.

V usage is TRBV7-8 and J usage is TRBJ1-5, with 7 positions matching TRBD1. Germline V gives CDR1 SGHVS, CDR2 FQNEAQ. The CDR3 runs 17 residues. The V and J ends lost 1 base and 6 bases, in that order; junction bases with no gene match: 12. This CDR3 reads CASSLVRVQGTAQPQHF. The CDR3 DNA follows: TGTGCCAGCAGCTTAGTAAGAGTACAGGGGACGGCTCAGCCCCAGCATTTT.

Written as DNA, the CDR3 is TGTGCCAGCATTAACAGGGGTAACACTGAAGCTTTCTTT. Translation gives CASINRGNTEAFF. The rearrangement joins TRBV6-5 to TRBJ1-1; 7 bases are shared with TRBD1. Germline loops: CDR1 MNHEY, CDR2 SVGAGI. V lost 7 bases, J lost 2 bases, and 4 bases stayed unmatched. CDR3 size: 13 residues.

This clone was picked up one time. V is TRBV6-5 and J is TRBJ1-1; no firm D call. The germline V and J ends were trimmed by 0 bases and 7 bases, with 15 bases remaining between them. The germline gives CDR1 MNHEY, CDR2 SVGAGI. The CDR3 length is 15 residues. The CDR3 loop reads CASSYSSLTGYEAFF. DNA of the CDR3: TGTGCCAGCAGTTACTCGTCTCTGACCGGGTATGAAGCTTTCTTT.

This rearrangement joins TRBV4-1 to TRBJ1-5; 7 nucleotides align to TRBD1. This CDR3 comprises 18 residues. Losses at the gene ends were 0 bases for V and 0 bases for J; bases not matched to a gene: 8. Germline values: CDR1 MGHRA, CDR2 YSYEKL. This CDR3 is CASSQDPGGRDSNQPQHF. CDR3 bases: TGCGCCAGCAGCCAAGACCCAGGGGGGCGGGATAGCAATCAGCCCCAGCATTTT.

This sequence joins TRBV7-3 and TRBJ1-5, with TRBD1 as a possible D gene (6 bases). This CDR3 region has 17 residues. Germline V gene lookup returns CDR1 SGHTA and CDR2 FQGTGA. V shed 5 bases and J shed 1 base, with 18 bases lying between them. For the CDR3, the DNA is TGTGCCAGCAGCGGAAGGACAGACACTTTAAGCAATCAGCCCCAGCATTTT. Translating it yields CASSGRTDTLSNQPQHF.

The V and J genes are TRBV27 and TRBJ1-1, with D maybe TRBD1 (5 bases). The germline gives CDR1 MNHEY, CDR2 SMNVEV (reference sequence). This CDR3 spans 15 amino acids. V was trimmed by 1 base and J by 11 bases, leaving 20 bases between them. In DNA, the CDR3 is TGTGCCAGCAGTTTATACAGTACGGTCAGGGTAGAGGCTTTCTTT. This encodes CASSLYSTVRVEAFF.

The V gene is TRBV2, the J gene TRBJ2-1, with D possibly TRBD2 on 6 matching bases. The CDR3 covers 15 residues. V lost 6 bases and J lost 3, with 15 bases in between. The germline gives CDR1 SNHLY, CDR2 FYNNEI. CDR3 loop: CASRGEELFYNEQFF. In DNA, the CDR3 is TGTGCCAGCAGGGGGGAGGAACTGTTCTACAATGAGCAGTTCTTC.

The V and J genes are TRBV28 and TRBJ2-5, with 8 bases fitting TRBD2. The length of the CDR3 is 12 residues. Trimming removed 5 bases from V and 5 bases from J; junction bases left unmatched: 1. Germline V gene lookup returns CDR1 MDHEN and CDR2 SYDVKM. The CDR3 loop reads CASSTGGETQYF. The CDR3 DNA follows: TGTGCCAGCAGTACGGGAGGGGAGACCCAGTACTTC.